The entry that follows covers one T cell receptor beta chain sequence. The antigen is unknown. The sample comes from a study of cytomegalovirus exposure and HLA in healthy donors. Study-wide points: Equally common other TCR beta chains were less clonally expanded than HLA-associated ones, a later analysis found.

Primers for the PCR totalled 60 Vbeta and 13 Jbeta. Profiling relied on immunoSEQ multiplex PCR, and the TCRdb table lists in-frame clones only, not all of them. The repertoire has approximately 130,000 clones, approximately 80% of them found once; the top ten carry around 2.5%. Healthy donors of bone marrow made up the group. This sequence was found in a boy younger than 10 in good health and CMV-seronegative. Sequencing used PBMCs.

For the CDR3, the DNA is TGCGCCAGCAGAGATAGAGGGGAAAAACTGTTTTTT. This translates into CASRDRGEKLFF. The rearrangement uses TRBV4-1 and TRBJ1-4; D unresolved. The CDR3 consists of 12 residues. The V end was cut by 6 bases, the J end by 8 bases, with 10 bases between. Germline V gene sequence: CDR1 MGHRA, CDR2 YSYEKL.